Each of the 2 T cell receptor beta chains below was sequenced from the same sample in a study of Ad26.COV2.S vaccination and SARS-CoV-2 variants. Sequenced by immunoSEQ multiplex PCR; TCRdb stores in-frame clones only, minus some. This sample has a few hundred thousand clones, with 70% to 90% found just once. Treatment defined: some 19 received Ad26.COV2.S at low or high dose, single or two shots; about 5 received placebo; per-sample allocation not given. The samples were gathered on day 63 after the first injection of vaccine or placebo. Here the sequenced sample was peripheral blood, taken in a trial of Ad26.COV2.S vaccine versus placebo. The origin of the receptors is a person between 18 and 65 years old who received the Ad26.COV2.S COVID-19 vaccine or a placebo.

V usage is TRBV7-3 and J usage is TRBJ2-1; TRBD2 matches at 8 bases. The CDR3 is 18 residues long. J was trimmed by 2 bases and V by 3 bases; bases with no gene match: 12. Germline-derived CDR1 and CDR2 are SGHTA and FQGTGA. CDR3 DNA: TGTGCCAGCAGCTTTTTCTACGGGCAGCGGGGGACCTACAATGAGCAGTTCTTC. It codes for CASSFFYGQRGTYNEQFF.

The V and J genes are TRBV3-1 (or the pseudogene TRBV3-2) and TRBJ2-7; D remains unclear. The germline gives CDR1 LGHDT, CDR2 YNNKEL (reference sequence). Between the trimmed V and J ends, which lost 1 base and 3 bases, there was a span of 13 bases. The CDR3 length is 15 residues. CDR3 bases: TGTGCCAGCAGCCAAGCCGCCTACATCGACTACGAGCAGTACTTC. Translating gives CASSQAAYIDYEQYF.